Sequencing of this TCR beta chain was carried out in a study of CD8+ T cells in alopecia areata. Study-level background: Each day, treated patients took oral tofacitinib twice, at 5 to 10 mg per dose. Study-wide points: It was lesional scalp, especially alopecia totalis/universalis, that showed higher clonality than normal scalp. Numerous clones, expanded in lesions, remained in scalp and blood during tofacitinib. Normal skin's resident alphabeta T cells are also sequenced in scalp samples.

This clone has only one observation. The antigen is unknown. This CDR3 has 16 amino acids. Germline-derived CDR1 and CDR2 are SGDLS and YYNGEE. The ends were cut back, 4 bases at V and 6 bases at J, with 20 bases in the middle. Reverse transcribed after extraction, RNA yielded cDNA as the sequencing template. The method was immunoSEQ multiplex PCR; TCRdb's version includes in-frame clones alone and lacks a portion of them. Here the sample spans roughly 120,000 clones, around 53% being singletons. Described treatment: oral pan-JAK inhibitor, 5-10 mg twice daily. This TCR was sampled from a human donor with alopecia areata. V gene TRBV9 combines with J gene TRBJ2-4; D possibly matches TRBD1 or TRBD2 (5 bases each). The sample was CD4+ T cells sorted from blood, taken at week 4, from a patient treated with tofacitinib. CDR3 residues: CASSLRQGTDLNIQYF. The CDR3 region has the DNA TGTGCCAGCAGCCTCCGACAAGGGACGGACCTAAACATTCAGTACTTC.